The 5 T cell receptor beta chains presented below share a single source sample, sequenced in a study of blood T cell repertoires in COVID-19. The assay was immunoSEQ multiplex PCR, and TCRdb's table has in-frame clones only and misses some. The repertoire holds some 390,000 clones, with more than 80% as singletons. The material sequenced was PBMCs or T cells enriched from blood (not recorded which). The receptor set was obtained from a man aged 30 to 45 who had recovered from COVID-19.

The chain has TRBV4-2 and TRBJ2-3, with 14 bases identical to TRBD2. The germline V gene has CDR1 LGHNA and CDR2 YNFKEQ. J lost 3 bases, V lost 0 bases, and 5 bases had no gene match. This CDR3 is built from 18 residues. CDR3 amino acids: CASSQDSGLAGDTDTQYF. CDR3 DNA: TGTGCCAGCAGCCAAGATTCGGGACTAGCGGGAGATACAGATACGCAGTATTTT.

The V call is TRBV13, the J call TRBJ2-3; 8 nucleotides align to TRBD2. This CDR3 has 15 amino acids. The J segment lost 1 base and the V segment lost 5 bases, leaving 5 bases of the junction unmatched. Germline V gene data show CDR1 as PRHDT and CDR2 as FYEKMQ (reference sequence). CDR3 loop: CASSQREGGTDTQYF. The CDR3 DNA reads TGTGCCAGCAGCCAACGGGAGGGTGGCACAGATACGCAGTATTTT.

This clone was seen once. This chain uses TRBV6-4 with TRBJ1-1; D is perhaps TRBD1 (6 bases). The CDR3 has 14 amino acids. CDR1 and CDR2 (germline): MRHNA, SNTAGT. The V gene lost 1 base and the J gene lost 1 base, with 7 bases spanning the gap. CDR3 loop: CASSDWDTNTEAFF. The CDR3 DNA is TGTGCCAGCAGTGACTGGGACACGAACACTGAAGCTTTCTTT.

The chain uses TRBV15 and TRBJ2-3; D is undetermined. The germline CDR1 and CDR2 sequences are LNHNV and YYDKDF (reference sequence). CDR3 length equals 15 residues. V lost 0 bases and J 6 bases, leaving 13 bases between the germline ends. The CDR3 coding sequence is TGTGCCACCAGCAGAGACAGAATAGCACTGGATACGCAGTATTTT. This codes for CATSRDRIALDTQYF.

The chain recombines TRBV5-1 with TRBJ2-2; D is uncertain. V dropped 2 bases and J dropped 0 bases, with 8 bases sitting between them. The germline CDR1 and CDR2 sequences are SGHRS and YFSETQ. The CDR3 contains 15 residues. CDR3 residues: CASSFSRTNTGELFF. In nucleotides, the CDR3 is TGCGCCAGCAGCTTTAGTCGTACGAACACCGGGGAGCTGTTTTTT.